The source of this TCR beta chain is a study of blood T cell repertoires in COVID-19. Whole-study context: Collection of acute and convalescent COVID-19 samples took place in the United States, Italy and Spain.

Exposed study participants had met a COVID-19 case within 2 weeks before entry. As processed by the authors: Estimated nucleated cell counts came from reference gene primer amplification. TCRdb keeps only in-frame clones here, not all; method: immunoSEQ multiplex PCR. D and trimming were read from the DNA, whereas the V and J calls and clone size are those reported in that table. Of approximately 380,000 clones listed, about 89% are singletons. In germline, CDR1 is MNHEY, CDR2 SVGAGI. Trimming at V came to 6 bases and at J to 0 bases, leaving 5 bases not matched to a gene. This CDR3 has 14 residues. The rearrangement links TRBV6-5 to TRBJ2-7; 7 bases align to TRBD1. This sequence originates from a middle-aged woman who had been exposed to COVID-19. Sequencing was done on a sample of PBMCs or T cells enriched from blood (not recorded which). The CDR3 is CASRATGSSYEQYF. In DNA form, the CDR3 reads TGTGCCAGCAGAGCGACAGGGAGCTCCTACGAGCAGTACTTC.